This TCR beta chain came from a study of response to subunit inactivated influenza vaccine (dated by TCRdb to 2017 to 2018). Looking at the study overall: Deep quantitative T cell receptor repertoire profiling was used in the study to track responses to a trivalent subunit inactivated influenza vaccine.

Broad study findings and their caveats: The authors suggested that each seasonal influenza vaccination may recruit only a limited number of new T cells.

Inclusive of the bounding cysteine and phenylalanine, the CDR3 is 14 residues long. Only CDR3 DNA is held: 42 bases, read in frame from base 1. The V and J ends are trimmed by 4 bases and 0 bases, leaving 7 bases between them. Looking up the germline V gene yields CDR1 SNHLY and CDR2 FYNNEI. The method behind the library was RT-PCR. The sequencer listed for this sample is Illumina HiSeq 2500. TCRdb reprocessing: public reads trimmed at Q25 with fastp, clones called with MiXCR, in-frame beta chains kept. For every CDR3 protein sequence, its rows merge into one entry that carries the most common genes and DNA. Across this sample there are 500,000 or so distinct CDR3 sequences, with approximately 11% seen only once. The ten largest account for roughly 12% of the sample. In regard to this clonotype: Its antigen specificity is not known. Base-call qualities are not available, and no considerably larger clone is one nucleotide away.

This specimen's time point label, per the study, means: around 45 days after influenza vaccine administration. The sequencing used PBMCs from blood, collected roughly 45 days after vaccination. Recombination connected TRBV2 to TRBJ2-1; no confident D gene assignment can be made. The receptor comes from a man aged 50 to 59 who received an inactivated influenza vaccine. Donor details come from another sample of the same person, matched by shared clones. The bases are TGTGCCAGCAGTGTGAGGCTCTCCTACAATGAGCAGTTCTTC. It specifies CASSVRLSYNEQFF.